This T cell receptor beta chain was sequenced during a study of identical twins. Regarding the study as a whole: Zero-insertion analyses might be partly confounded by invariant T cells like MAIT and iNKT.

This clonotype was detected only a few times. The antigen is not known. It was template switching that added a universal primer site, and there were unique molecular identifiers on the cDNA. TCRdb reprocessed the 5' RACE reads via MiXCR and lists one record per CDR3 protein. The sample lists 500,000 or so distinct CDR3 sequences; around 20% were seen once. V was pared by 5 bases and J by 7 bases, with 7 bases between. The CDR3 spans 11 residues. Germline V lookup: CDR1 SGHTA, CDR2 FQGNSA. Separately, the same data were catalogued under a study of T cells expressing NK-cell markers.

J is TRBJ2-3 and V is TRBV7-2; D not resolved. The sample taken for sequencing was CD4+ T cells sorted from blood. The source is a woman between 18 and 29 years old in good health. This CDR3 is CASSRWNTQYF. The DNA for the CDR3 is TGTGCCAGCAGCCGATGGAATACGCAGTATTTT.